Sequencing of this T cell receptor (beta chain) was carried out in a study of blood T cell repertoires in COVID-19. Assignment of participants to cohorts was predicated upon participant-reported clinical history. This CDR3 region has 14 residues. V lost 7 bases to trimming and J lost 3 bases, with 16 bases between them. Germline CDR1 and CDR2: SQVTM and ANQGSEA. In the source study's methods: Quantification of nucleated cells was approximated via reference gene primer amplification. Produced via immunoSEQ multiplex PCR; TCRdb's table is partial and in-frame only. Clone size and V and J calls were adopted from that table, with D and trimming inferred from the DNA. The table shows fewer than 500,000 clones, with around nine tenths occurring only once.

The source material was PBMCs or T cells enriched from blood (not recorded which). The TCR originated in a woman in her 30s with acute COVID-19. V is TRBV29-1 and J is TRBJ1-5; perhaps TRBD1 as D (5 bases). The DNA for the CDR3 is TGCAGCGCATCCGGGACTAACCTCAATCAGCCCCAGCATTTT. Protein: CSASGTNLNQPQHF.